Below, 2 T cell receptor beta chains from the same sample are listed, as sequenced in a study of identical twins. TCRdb ran MiXCR on the 5' RACE reads and lists one entry per CDR3 protein. Of 240,000 or so distinct CDR3 sequences in the sample, roughly 7% were seen once. A further study also used this sample, focusing on yellow fever vaccine responses in identical twins.

The sample consisted of memory (CD45RO+) T cells sorted from blood. These receptors all stem from a young woman in good health.

This clonotype was counted ten times or more. The chain has TRBV12-3 or TRBV12-4 and TRBJ2-2; D unclear. The length of the CDR3 is 11 residues. The V gene lost 6 bases and the J gene lost 4 bases, with 3 bases spanning the gap. CDR3 in amino acids: CASRVTGELFF. CDR3 nucleotides: TGTGCCAGCAGAGTCACCGGGGAGCTGTTTTTT.

This clonotype was seen at least ten times. This sequence joins TRBV7-8 and TRBJ2-7; TRBD1 is a possible D gene (6 bases). V shed 1 base and J shed 8 bases, with 12 bases lying between them. Germline loops: CDR1 SGHVS, CDR2 FQNEAQ. This CDR3 has 13 residues. This CDR3 reads CASSLDRDSKQYV. The CDR3, as DNA: TGTGCCAGCAGCTTAGACAGGGATTCTAAGCAGTACGTC.